This TCR beta chain was sequenced in a study of CD8+CD57+ T cells in acquired aplastic anemia. Overall study context: The mean DNA yield obtained from sorted CD4+ and CD8+ cells came to roughly 3.4 ug.

Patients chosen for sequencing had shown CD8+CD57+ cell expansion by flow cytometry. Patients uniformly had severe acquired aplastic anemia. None of the patients had been given any therapy when their blood was sampled. This clonotype was found once. The TCR beta profiling, which covered VDJ combination and CDR3 sequence, was carried out using genomic DNA as the template. TCRdb called the reads again in MiXCR, with one record for every CDR3 protein. Of roughly 280,000 distinct CDR3 sequences listed, about 50% are singletons. The CDR3 loop spans 14 amino acids. The V gene's germline CDR1 is DFQATT and CDR2 SNEGSKA (reference sequence). V dropped 6 bases and J dropped 0 bases, with 14 bases sitting between them.

The TCR was taken from a human donor with aplastic anemia. Sample: sorted CD4+, CD8+, or CD8+CD57+ T cells (not recorded which) from PBMCs. The chain carries TRBV20-1 and TRBJ1-2, with D possibly matching TRBD1 (5 bases). CDR3 DNA sequence: TGCAGTGCCCCGGGGGGGATGACTAACTATGGCTACACCTTC. Its protein product is CSAPGGMTNYGYTF.